The clone carrying this TCR beta chain was counted once. Its cognate antigen is unknown. Sequencing of each sample assayed roughly 100,000 TCR templates. Using immunoSEQ multiplex PCR, the repertoire was profiled, and TCRdb retains in-frame clones only, with some absent. The table lists some 96,000 clones, more than 90% of them singletons. This sample was included in a study of siplizumab effects on memory and regulatory T cells. Study-wide points: Naive T cells apparently outstripped memory cells in diversity and seemed major alloresponse contributors. It was never confirmed that proliferating Tregs from siplizumab cultures were suppressive. Most alloreactive clones went unmapped to unstimulated subsets; only a minor fraction mapped.

Germline V gives CDR1 LNHNV, CDR2 YYDKDF (reference sequence). This CDR3 has 14 residues. Trimming shortened V by 3 bases and J by 7 bases, and 13 bases separated the two germline ends. The rearrangement joins TRBV15 to TRBJ1-5; D is possibly TRBD1 (6 bases). The specimen was CD4+ T cells sorted from blood. The source of this sequence is a human donor in good health. CDR3 nucleotides: TGTGCCACCAGCAGTCAACAGGGAACACAGCCCCAGCATTTT. Its translation: CATSSQQGTQPQHF. The whole variable domain, filled in from reference TRBV15 and TRBJ1-5, reads DAMVIQNPRYQVTQFGKPVTLSCSQTLNHNVMYWYQQKSSQAPKLLFHYYDKDFNNEADTPDNFQSRRPNTSFCFLDIRSPGLGDTAMYLCATSSQQGTQPQHFGDGTRLSIL.